This TCR beta chain was documented in a study of regulatory T cells in long-lasting Graves disease. To note about this clonotype: Its target is unknown.

Whole-study findings and limits: Small sample size may have lowered accuracy. Samples came from peripheral blood alone, without thyroid tissue. Persistent Graves' patients had lower TCR diversity than newly diagnosed ones.

Time point noted: persistent/refractory GD, antithyroid drugs over 5 years with positive TRAb. Generation of the TCR library employed RNA extracted from PBMCs. Construction of the TCR beta libraries employed iRepertoire HTBI primers in conjunction with Arm-PCR of CDR3 regions. Using its own MiXCR run on the multiplex PCR reads, TCRdb lists one record per CDR3 protein. The table shows approximately 690,000 distinct CDR3 sequences, with about 30% occurring only once. The specimen was peripheral blood mononuclear cells (PBMCs), collected when the disease was refractory, from a patient treated with antithyroid drugs. The receptor was isolated from a female donor with Graves disease.

DNA for the CDR3: TGTGCCAGCAGTGAATCTGTTAATCAGCCCCAGCATTTT. It is translated as CASSESVNQPQHF. J is TRBJ1-5 and V is TRBV2, with D unresolved. V shed 2 bases and J shed 4 bases, with 6 bases lying between them. CDR1 and CDR2 from the germline V gene are SNHLY and FYNNEI. The CDR3 extends over 13 amino acids. Using reference TRBV2 and TRBJ1-5 for the parts outside the CDR3, the full variable domain is EPEVTQTPSHQVTQMGQEVILRCVPISNHLYFYWYRQILGQKVEFLVSFYNNEISEKSEIFDDQFSVERPDGSNFTLKIRSTKLEDSAMYFCASSESVNQPQHFGDGTRLSIL.